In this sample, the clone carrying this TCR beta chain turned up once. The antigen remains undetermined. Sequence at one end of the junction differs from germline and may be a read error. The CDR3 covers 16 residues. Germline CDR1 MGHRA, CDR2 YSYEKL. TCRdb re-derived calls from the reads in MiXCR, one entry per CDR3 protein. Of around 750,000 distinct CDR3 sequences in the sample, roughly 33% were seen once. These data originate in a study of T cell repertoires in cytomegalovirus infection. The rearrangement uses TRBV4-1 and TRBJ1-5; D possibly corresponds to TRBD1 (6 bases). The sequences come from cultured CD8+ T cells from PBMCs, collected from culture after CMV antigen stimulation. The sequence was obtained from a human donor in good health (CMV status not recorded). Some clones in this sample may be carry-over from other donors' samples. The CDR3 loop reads CASSQEINRAYQPQHF. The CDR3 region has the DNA TGCGCCAGCAGCCAAGAGATTAACAGGGCTTATCAGCCCCAGCACTTT.